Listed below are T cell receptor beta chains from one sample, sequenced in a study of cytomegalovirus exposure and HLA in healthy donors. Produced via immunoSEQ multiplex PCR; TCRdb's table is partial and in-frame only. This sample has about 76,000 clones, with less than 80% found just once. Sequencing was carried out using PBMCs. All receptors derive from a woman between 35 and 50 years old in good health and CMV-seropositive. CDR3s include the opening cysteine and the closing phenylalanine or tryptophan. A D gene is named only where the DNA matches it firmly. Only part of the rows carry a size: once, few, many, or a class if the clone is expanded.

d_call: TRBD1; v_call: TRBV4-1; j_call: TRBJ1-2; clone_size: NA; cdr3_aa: CASSQTDRDAGYTF; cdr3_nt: TGCGCCAGCAGCCAAACTGACAGGGACGCTGGCTACACCTTC
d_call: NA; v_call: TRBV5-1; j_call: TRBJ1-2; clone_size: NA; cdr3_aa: CASGPIGGNYGYTF; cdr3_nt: TGCGCCAGCGGCCCGATTGGGGGGAACTATGGCTACACCTTC
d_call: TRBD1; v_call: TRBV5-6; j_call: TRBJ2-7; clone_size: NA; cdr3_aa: CASSSGTEPYEQYF; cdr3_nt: TGTGCCAGCAGCTCCGGGACAGAGCCCTACGAGCAGTACTTC
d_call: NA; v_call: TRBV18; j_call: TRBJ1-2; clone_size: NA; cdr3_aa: CASSLGAGNGYTF; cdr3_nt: TGTGCCAGCTCACTAGGAGCAGGGAATGGCTACACCTTC
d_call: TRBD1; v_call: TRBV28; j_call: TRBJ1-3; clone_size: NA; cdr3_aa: CASSSTGETSGNTIYF; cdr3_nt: TGTGCCAGCAGTTCCACAGGGGAGACCTCTGGAAACACCATATATTTT
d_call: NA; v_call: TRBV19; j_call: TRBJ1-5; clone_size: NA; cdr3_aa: CASSPWGGRSNQPQHF; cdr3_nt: TGTGCCAGTAGTCCATGGGGCGGGAGGAGCAATCAGCCCCAGCATTTT
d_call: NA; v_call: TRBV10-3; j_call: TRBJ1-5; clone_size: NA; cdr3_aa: CAISEVAQPQHF; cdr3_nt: TGTGCCATCAGTGAGGTAGCTCAGCCCCAGCATTTT
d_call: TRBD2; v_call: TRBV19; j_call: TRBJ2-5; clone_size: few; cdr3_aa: CASSIVGTNDQETQYF; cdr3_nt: TGTGCCAGTAGTATTGTTGGGACTAACGATCAAGAGACCCAGTACTTC
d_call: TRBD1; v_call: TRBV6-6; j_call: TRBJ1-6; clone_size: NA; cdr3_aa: CASSYSGQPNSPLHF; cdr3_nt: TGTGCCAGCAGTTACTCGGGACAGCCGAATTCACCCCTCCACTTT
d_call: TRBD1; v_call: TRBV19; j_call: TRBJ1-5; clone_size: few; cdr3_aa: CASSPRQGTTNAPQHF; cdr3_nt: TGTGCCAGTAGTCCACGACAGGGAACAACCAACGCGCCCCAGCATTTT
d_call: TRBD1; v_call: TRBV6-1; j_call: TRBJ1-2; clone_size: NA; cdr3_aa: CASRGQGHYGYTF; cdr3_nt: TGTGCCAGCCGAGGACAGGGACACTATGGCTACACCTTC
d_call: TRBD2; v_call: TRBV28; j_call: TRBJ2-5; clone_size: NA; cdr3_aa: CASSSPLGLAGPRQETQYF; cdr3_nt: TGTGCCAGCAGTTCCCCACTCGGACTAGCGGGTCCCCGACAAGAGACCCAGTACTTC
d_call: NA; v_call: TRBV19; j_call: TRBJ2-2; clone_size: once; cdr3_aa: CASSSIRTLAAGELFF; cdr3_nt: TGTGCCAGTAGTTCGATTAGGACTCTCGCGGCCGGGGAGCTGTTTTTT
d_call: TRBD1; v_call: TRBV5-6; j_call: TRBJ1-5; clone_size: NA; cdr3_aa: CASSLRTGMGNQPQHF; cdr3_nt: TGTGCCAGCAGCCTACGGACAGGGATGGGCAATCAGCCCCAGCATTTT
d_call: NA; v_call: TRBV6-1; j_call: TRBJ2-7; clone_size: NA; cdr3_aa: CASRGFSGSSEQYF; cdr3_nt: TGTGCCAGCAGGGGATTCAGCGGATCTTCGGAGCAGTACTTC
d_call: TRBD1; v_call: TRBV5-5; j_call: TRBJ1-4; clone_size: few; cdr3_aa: CASSYTGANEKLFF; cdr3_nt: TGTGCCAGCAGCTATACAGGGGCGAATGAAAAACTGTTTTTT
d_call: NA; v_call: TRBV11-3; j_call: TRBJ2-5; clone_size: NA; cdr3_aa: CASSSRDTQETQYF; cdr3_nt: TGTGCCAGCAGTTCCCGGGACACGCAAGAGACCCAGTACTTC
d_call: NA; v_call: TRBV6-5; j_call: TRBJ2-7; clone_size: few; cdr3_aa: CASSITGSHEQYF; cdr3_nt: TGTGCCAGCAGCATTACAGGGTCCCACGAGCAGTACTTC
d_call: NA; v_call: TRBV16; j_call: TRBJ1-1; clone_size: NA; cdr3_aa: CASSHSSRGTEAFF; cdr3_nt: TGTGCCAGCAGCCATTCCAGTCGGGGCACTGAAGCTTTCTTT
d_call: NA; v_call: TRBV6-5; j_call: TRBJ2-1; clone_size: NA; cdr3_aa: CASSYSGGEQFF; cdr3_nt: TGTGCCAGCAGTTACTCCGGGGGTGAGCAGTTCTTC
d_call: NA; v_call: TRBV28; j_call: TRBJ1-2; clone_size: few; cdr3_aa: CASSLEGAVYGYTF; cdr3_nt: TGTGCCAGCAGTTTAGAGGGCGCCGTCTATGGCTACACCTTC
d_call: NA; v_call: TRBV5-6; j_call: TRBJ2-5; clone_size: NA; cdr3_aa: CASSSFRSGYRETQYF; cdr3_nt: TGTGCCAGCAGCAGTTTCCGATCGGGGTATAGAGAGACCCAGTACTTC
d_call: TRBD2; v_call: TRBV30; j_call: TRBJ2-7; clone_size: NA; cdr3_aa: CAWSSREAGSEQYF; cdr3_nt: TGTGCCTGGTCATCACGGGAGGCAGGGAGCGAGCAGTACTTC
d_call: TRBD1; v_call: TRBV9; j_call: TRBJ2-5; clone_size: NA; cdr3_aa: CASSVSSGQGPETQYF; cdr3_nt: TGTGCCAGCAGCGTAAGTTCGGGACAGGGGCCAGAGACCCAGTACTTC
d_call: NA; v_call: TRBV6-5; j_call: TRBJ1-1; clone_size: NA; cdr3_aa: CASSYEGDRGAEAFF; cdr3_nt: TGTGCCAGCAGTTACGAGGGTGACCGCGGCGCTGAAGCTTTCTTT
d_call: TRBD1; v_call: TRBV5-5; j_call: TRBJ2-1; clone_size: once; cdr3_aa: CASSLGTGYNEQFF; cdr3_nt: TGTGCCAGCAGCTTGGGGACAGGCTACAATGAGCAGTTCTTC
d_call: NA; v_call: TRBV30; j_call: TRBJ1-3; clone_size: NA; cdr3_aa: CAAGPGVGNTIYF; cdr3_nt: TGTGCTGCGGGCCCCGGGGTCGGAAACACCATATATTTT
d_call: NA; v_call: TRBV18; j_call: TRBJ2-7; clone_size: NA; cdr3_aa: CASSPFGSYEQYF; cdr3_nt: TGTGCCAGCTCACCCTTCGGCTCCTACGAGCAGTACTTC
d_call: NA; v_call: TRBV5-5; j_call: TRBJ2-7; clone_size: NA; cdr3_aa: CASSPALDEQYF; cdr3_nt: TGTGCCAGCAGCCCTGCGCTGGACGAGCAGTACTTC
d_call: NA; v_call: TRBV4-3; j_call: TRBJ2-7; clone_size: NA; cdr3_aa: CASSVRLGVAYEQYF; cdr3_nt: TGCGCCAGCAGCGTTCGACTAGGGGTAGCCTACGAGCAGTACTTC
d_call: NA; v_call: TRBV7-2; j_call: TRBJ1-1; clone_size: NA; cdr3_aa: CASSFNLGNTEAFF; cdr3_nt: TGTGCCAGCAGCTTTAATCTAGGGAACACTGAAGCTTTCTTT
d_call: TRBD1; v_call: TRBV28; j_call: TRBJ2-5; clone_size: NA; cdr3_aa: CASSRQGKQETQYF; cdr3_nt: TGTGCCAGCAGTAGACAGGGAAAGCAAGAGACCCAGTACTTC
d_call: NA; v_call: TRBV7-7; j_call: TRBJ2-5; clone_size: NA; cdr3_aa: CASSPGGRETQYF; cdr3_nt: TGTGCCAGCAGCCCGGGCGGGCGAGAGACCCAGTACTTC
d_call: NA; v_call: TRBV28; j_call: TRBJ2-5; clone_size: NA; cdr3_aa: CASSLQGLGETQYF; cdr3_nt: TGTGCCAGCAGTTTACAGGGCCTCGGCGAGACCCAGTACTTC
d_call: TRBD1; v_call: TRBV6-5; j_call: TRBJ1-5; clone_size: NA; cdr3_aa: CASSIRQGSNQPQHF; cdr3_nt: TGTGCCAGCAGCATTCGACAGGGTAGCAATCAGCCCCAGCATTTT
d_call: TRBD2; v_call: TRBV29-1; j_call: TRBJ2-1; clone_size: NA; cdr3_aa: CSVNGLANRGNEQFF; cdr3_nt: TGCAGCGTCAATGGACTAGCCAATAGGGGCAATGAGCAGTTCTTC
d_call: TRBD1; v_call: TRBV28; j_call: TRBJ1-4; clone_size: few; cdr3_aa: CASSSGTVAEKLFF; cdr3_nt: TGTGCCAGCAGCTCCGGGACAGTCGCTGAAAAACTGTTTTTT
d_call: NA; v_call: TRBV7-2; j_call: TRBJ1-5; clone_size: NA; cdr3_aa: CASSLTSPYQPQHF; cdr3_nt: TGTGCCAGCAGCTTAACATCTCCCTATCAGCCCCAGCATTTT
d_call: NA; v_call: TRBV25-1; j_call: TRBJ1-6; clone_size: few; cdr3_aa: CASTLSSSYNSPLHF; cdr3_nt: TGTGCCAGCACCCTATCGAGCTCCTATAATTCACCCCTCCACTTT
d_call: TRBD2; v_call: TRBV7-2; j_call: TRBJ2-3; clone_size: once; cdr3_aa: CASSLAGLAGGLVYF; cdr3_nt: TGTGCCAGCAGCTTAGCAGGGCTAGCGGGGGGGTTGGTGTATTTT
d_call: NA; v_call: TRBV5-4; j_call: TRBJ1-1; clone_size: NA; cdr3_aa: CASSQQENTEAFF; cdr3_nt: TGTGCCAGCAGTCAACAGGAGAACACTGAAGCTTTCTTT
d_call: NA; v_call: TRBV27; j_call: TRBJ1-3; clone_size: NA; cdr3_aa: CARVHPQSGNTIYF; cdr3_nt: TGTGCCAGGGTACATCCGCAATCTGGAAACACCATATATTTT
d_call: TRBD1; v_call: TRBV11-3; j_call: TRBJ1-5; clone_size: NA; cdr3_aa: CASSSFDRGTQPQHF; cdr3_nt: TGTGCCAGCAGCTCTTTCGACAGGGGGACGCAGCCCCAGCATTTT
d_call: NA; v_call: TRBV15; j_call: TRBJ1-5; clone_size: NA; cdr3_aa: CATSRGEDITQPQHF; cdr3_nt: TGTGCCACCAGCAGAGGTGAGGACATAACTCAGCCCCAGCATTTT
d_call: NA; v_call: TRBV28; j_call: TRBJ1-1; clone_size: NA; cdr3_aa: CASSPRGIWTEAFF; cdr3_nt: TGTGCCAGCAGTCCCCGGGGAATTTGGACTGAAGCTTTCTTT
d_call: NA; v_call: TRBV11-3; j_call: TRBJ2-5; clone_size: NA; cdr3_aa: CASSLDASQETQYF; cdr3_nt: TGTGCCAGCAGCTTAGATGCCAGCCAAGAGACCCAGTACTTC
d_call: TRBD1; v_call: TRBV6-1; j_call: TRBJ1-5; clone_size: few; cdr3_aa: CASRQQGRWEEPQHF; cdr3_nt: TGTGCCAGCAGACAACAGGGGAGGTGGGAGGAGCCCCAGCATTTT
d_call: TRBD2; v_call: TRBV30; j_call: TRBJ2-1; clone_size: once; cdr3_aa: CAWSVNSGGRDEQFF; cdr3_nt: TGTGCCTGGAGTGTAAATAGCGGGGGGAGAGATGAGCAGTTCTTC
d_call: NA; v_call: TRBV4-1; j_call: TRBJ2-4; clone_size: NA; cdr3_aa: CASSQDGKGGGKNIQYF; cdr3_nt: TGCGCCAGCAGCCAAGATGGAAAGGGAGGGGGCAAAAACATTCAGTACTTC
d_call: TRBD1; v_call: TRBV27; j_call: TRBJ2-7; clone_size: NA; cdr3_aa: CASSRTGSYEQYF; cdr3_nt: TGTGCCAGCAGTCGGACAGGCTCCTACGAGCAGTACTTC
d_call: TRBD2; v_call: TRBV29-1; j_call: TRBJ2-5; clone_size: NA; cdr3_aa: CSVVGSGGGETQYF; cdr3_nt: TGCAGCGTTGTCGGCTCGGGCGGGGGGGAGACCCAGTACTTC
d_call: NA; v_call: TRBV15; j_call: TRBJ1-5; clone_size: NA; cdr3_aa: CATSRDPGGLEPQHF; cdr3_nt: TGTGCCACCAGCAGAGACCCGGGAGGGTTGGAGCCCCAGCATTTT
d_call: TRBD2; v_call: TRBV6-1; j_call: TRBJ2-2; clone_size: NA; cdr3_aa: CASTSGLAGGWELFF; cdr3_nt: TGTGCCAGCACCTCGGGACTAGCGGGGGGGTGGGAGCTGTTTTTT
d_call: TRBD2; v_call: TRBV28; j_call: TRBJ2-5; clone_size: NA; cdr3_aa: CASSPPEGGKVSQYF; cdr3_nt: TGTGCCAGCAGTCCCCCCGAGGGAGGGAAAGTTTCCCAGTACTTC
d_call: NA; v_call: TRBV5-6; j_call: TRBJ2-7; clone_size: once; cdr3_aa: CASSMSSYEQYF; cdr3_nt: TGTGCCAGCAGCATGAGCTCCTACGAGCAGTACTTC
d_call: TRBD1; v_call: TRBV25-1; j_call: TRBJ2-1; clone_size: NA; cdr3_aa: CASSEPRTGEYNEQFF; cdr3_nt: TGTGCCAGCAGTGAACCCCGGACAGGGGAATACAATGAGCAGTTCTTC
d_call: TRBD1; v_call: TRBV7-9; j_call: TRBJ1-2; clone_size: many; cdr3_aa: CASSPRQGVYYGYTF; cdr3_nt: TGTGCCAGCAGCCCGCGACAGGGGGTATACTATGGCTACACCTTC